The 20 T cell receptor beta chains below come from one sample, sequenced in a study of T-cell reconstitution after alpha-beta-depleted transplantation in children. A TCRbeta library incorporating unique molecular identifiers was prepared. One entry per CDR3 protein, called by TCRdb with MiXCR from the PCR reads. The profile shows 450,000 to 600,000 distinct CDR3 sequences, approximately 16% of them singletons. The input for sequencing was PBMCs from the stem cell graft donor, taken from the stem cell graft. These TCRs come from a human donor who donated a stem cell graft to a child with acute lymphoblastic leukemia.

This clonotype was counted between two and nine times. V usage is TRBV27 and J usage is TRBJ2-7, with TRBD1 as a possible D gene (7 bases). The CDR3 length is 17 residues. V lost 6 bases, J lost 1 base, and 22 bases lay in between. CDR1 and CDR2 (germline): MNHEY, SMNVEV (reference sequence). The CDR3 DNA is TGTGCCAGCAGCCCCTCAGGGGGTGCGGGGATTTCCTACGAGCAGTACTTC. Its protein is CASSPSGGAGISYEQYF.

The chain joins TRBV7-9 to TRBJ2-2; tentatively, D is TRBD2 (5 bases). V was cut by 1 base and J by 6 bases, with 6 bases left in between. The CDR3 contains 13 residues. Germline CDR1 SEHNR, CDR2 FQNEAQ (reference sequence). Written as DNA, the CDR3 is TGTGCCAGCAGCTTAGGGGAGTCCGGGGAGCTGTTTTTT. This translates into CASSLGESGELFF.

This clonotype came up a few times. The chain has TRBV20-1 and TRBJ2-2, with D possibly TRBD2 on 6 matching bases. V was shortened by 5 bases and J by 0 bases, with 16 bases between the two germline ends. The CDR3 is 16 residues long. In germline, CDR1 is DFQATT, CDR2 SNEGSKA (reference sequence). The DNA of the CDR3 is TGCAGTGCTCGTTGTGAGGAGGGATCGAACACCGGGGAGCTGTTTTTT. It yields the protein CSARCEEGSNTGELFF.

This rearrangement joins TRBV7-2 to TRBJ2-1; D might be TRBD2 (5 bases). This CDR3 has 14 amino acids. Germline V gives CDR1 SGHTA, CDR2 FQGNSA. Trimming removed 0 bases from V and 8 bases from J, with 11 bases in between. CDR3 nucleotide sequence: TGTGCCAGCAGCTTAGCGGGAGCCTCGCATGAGCAGTTCTTC. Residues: CASSLAGASHEQFF. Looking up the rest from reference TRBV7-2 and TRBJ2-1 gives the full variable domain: GAGVSQSPSNKVTEKGKDVELRCDPISGHTALYWYRQSLGQGLEFLIYFQGNSAPDKSGLPSDRFSAERTGGSVSTLTIQRTQQEDSAVYLCASSLAGASHEQFFGPGTRLTVL.

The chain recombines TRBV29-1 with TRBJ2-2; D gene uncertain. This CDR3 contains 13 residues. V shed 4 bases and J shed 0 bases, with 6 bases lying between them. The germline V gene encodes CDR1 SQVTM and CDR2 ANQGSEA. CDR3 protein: CSVGLANTGELFF. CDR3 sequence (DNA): TGCAGCGTTGGCCTGGCGAACACCGGGGAGCTGTTTTTT.

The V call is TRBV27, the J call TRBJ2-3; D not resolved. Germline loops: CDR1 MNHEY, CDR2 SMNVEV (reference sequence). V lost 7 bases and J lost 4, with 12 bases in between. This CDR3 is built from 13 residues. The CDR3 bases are TGTGCCAGCACCGTCAATCCGGCAGATACGCAGTATTTT. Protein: CASTVNPADTQYF.

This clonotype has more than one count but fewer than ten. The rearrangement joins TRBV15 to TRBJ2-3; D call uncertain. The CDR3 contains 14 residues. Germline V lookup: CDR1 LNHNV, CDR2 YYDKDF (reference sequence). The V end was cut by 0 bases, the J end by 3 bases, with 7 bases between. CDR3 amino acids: CATSRDLGTDTQYF. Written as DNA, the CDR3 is TGTGCCACCAGCAGAGATCTTGGTACAGATACGCAGTATTTT.

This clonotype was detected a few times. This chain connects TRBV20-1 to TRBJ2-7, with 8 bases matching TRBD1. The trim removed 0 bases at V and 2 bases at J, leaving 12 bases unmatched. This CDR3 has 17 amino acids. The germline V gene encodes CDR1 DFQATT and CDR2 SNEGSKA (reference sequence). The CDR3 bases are TGCAGTGCTAGAGACGGACAGGGCCTTATCCGGACCTACGAGCAGTACTTC. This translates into CSARDGQGLIRTYEQYF.

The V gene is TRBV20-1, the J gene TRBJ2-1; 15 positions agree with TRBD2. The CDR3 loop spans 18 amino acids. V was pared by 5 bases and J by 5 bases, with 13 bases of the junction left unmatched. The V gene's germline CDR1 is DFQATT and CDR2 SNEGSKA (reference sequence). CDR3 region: CSAEGLAGGRVFNNEQFF. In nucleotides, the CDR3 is TGCAGTGCTGAGGGACTAGCGGGAGGACGAGTATTTAACAATGAGCAGTTCTTC.

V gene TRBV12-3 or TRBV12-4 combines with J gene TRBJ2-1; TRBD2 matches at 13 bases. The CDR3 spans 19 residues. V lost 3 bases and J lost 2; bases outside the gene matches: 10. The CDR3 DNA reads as TGTGCCAGCAGTTTTGTTTTACTAGCGGGAGGGATGGCCTACAATGAGCAGTTCTTC. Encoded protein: CASSFVLLAGGMAYNEQFF.

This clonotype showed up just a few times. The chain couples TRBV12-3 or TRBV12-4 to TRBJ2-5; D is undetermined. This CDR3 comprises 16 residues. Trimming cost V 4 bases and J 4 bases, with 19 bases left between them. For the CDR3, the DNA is TGTGCCAGCAGTTCGACTCTAGTTTATCCAACAGAGACCCAGTACTTC. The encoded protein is CASSSTLVYPTETQYF.

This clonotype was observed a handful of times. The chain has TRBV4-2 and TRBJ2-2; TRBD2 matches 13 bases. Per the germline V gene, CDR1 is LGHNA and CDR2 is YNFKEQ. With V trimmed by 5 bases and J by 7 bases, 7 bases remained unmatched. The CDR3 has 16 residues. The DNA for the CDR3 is TGTGCCAGCAGCTTTCGACTAGCGGGAGGTCACGGGGAGCTGTTTTTT. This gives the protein CASSFRLAGGHGELFF.

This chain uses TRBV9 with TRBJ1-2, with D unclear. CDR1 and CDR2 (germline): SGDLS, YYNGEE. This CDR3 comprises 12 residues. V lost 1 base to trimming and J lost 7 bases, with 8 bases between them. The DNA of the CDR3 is TGTGCCAGCAGCGTAACCTCCAGTGGCTACACCTTC. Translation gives CASSVTSSGYTF.

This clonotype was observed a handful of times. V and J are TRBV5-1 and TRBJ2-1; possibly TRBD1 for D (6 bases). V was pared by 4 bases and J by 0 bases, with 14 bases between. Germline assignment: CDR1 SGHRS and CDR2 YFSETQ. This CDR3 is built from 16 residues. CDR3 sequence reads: CASSLSQGSSYNEQFF. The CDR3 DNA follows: TGCGCCAGCAGCCTGTCACAGGGTAGCTCCTACAATGAGCAGTTCTTC.

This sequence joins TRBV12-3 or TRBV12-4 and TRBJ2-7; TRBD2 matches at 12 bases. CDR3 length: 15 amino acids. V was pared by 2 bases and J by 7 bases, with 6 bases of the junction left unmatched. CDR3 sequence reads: CASSLLAGGPGEQYF. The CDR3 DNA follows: TGTGCCAGCAGTTTACTAGCGGGAGGGCCCGGGGAGCAGTACTTC.

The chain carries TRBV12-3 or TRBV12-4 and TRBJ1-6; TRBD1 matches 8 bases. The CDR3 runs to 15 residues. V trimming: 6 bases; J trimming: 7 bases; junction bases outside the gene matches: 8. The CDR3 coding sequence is TGTGCCAGCAGCCTCCTTGGGACAGGAAATTCACCCCTCCACTTT. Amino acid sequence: CASSLLGTGNSPLHF.

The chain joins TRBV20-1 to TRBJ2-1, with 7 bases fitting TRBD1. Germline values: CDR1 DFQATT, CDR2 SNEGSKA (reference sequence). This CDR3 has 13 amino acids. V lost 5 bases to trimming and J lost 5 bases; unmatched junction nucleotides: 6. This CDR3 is CSAWGQWNNEQFF. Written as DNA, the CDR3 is TGCAGTGCTTGGGGACAGTGGAACAATGAGCAGTTCTTC.

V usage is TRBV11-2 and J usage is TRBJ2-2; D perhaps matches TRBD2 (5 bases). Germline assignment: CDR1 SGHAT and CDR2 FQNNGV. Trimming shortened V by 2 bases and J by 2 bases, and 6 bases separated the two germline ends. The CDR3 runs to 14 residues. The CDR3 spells CASSLLANTGELFF. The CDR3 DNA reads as TGTGCCAGCAGCTTACTAGCCAACACCGGGGAGCTGTTTTTT.

The CDR3 DNA is TGCAGTGCTCCCAATATAAATACGGGAGGGCCCCGCAATGAGCAGTTCTTC. Encoded protein: CSAPNINTGGPRNEQFF. The V call is TRBV20-1, the J call TRBJ2-1; 8 bases line up with TRBD2. CDR1 DFQATT and CDR2 SNEGSKA come from the germline V gene (reference sequence). CDR3 length: 17 amino acids. Trimming took 5 bases from V and 6 from J; bases not matched to a gene: 18.

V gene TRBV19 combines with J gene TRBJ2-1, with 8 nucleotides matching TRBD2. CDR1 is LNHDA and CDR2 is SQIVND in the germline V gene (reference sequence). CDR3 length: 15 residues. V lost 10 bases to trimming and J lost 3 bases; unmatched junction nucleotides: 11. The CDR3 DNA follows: TGTGCCACTACGTCTGAACTAGCGGACTACAATGAGCAGTTCTTC. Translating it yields CATTSELADYNEQFF.